This is a list of T cell receptor beta chains from one sample in a study of coeliac disease. Here immunoSEQ multiplex PCR was the method, and the copy in TCRdb shows in-frame clones only, minus some. Altogether around 2,700 clones are present, 45% to 55% being singletons, with the ten largest covering 18%. Sequencing was performed on intraepithelial lymphocytes from the gut. Receptor source: a man in his fifties or sixties with celiac disease on a gluten-free diet. Each CDR3 is given with its conserved first and last residue. Fields, in order: clone size, V gene, J gene, D gene, CDR3 DNA, CDR3 protein. A D gene is named only where the DNA matches it firmly. Part of the rows lack a size; the others show once, few, many or a class for expanded clones.

size: .; V: TRBV7-8; J: TRBJ1-1; D: .; DNA: TGTGCCAGCAGTACCGACAGCCGGACAGAGGTGAACACTGAAGCTTTCTTT; CDR3: CASSTDSRTEVNTEAFF
size: few; V: TRBV5-4; J: TRBJ2-1; D: .; DNA: TGTGCCAGCAGCGTGGTTGGGGCCACGGTCAATGAGCAGTTCTTC; CDR3: CASSVVGATVNEQFF
size: .; V: TRBV7-2; J: TRBJ2-7; D: .; DNA: TGTGCCAGCAGCGTCACGTATGGAGGGTCCTACGAGCAGTACTTC; CDR3: CASSVTYGGSYEQYF
size: .; V: TRBV5-1; J: TRBJ1-6; D: TRBD1; DNA: TGCGCCAGCAGCGATGCAGGGGGGAATAATTCACCCCTCCACTTT; CDR3: CASSDAGGNNSPLHF
size: .; V: TRBV27; J: TRBJ2-1; D: TRBD1; DNA: TGTGCCAGCAGTGATTACAGGGGATCCTACAATGAGCAGTTCTTC; CDR3: CASSDYRGSYNEQFF
size: .; V: TRBV21-1; J: TRBJ2-3; D: .; DNA: TGTGCCAGCAGGGCACCTAGCGGGAGGGGCACAGATACGCAGTATTTT; CDR3: CASRAPSGRGTDTQYF
size: .; V: TRBV6-5; J: TRBJ2-5; D: .; DNA: TGTGCCAGTGGCAGGGGTAAAGAAGAGACCCAGTACTTC; CDR3: CASGRGKEETQYF
size: .; V: TRBV18; J: TRBJ2-2; D: .; DNA: TGTGCCAGCTCACCCTCAGGAATACCGAACACCGGGGAGCTGTTTTTT; CDR3: CASSPSGIPNTGELFF
size: .; V: TRBV25-1; J: TRBJ2-2; D: .; DNA: TGTGCCAGCAGTGATGCGACTAGGAACACCGGGGAGCTGTTTTTT; CDR3: CASSDATRNTGELFF
size: .; V: TRBV19; J: TRBJ2-7; D: .; DNA: TGTGCCAGTAGTATAGACCGGGACACGTTGGAGCAGTACTTC; CDR3: CASSIDRDTLEQYF
size: few; V: TRBV25-1; J: TRBJ2-2; D: TRBD2; DNA: TGTGCCAGCAGTGAACTAGCGGGAGTCACCGGGGAGCTGTTTTTT; CDR3: CASSELAGVTGELFF
size: .; V: TRBV2; J: TRBJ2-2; D: TRBD2; DNA: TGTGCCAGCAGTGAACTTGCGGGAGGCACCGGGGAGCTGTTTTTT; CDR3: CASSELAGGTGELFF
size: once; V: TRBV9; J: TRBJ1-2; D: .; DNA: TGTGCCAGCAGCGCTCTAGGGGGGGCAGGCTATGGCTACACCTTC; CDR3: CASSALGGAGYGYTF
size: .; V: TRBV7-2; J: TRBJ1-1; D: .; DNA: TGTGCCAGCAGCTCGCGCGGCACTGAAGCTTTCTTT; CDR3: CASSSRGTEAFF
size: few; V: TRBV2; J: TRBJ1-1; D: .; DNA: TGTGCCAGCAGTGAAACGTACACAGGGTTGAACACTGAAGCTTTCTTT; CDR3: CASSETYTGLNTEAFF
size: .; V: TRBV30; J: TRBJ2-5; D: TRBD2; DNA: TGTGCCTGGAGTGCACTAGCGGGGGGGACGGAGACCCAGTACTTC; CDR3: CAWSALAGGTETQYF
size: .; V: TRBV7-2; J: TRBJ2-1; D: TRBD2; DNA: TGTGCCAGCAGCTTACAGACTAGCGGGCACAATGAGCAGTTCTTC; CDR3: CASSLQTSGHNEQFF
size: .; V: TRBV15; J: TRBJ1-3; D: TRBD1; DNA: TGTGCCACCAGCCCCCTCCGGACAGGGCTTGGAAACACCATATATTTT; CDR3: CATSPLRTGLGNTIYF
size: .; V: TRBV9; J: TRBJ2-5; D: TRBD1; DNA: TGTGCCAGCAGCGTAGGGACAGGGGTGGAGACCCAGTACTTC; CDR3: CASSVGTGVETQYF
size: .; V: TRBV6-5; J: TRBJ1-1; D: .; DNA: TGTGCCAGCAGTTTCAACAGGAACACTGAAGCTTTCTTT; CDR3: CASSFNRNTEAFF
size: .; V: TRBV15; J: TRBJ2-1; D: TRBD2; DNA: TGTGCCACCAGCAGAGATACTAGCGGGAGCTCCTACAATGAGCAGTTCTTC; CDR3: CATSRDTSGSSYNEQFF
size: .; V: TRBV7-2; J: TRBJ2-7; D: .; DNA: TGTGCCAGCAGCATCGAACGGTCCTACGAGCAGTACTTC; CDR3: CASSIERSYEQYF
size: .; V: TRBV6-5; J: TRBJ2-7; D: .; DNA: TGTGCCAGCAGTTACTCGGGGGCCAGATCCTCCTACGAGCAGTACTTC; CDR3: CASSYSGARSSYEQYF
size: .; V: TRBV9; J: TRBJ1-2; D: .; DNA: TGTGCCAGCAGCGTAAGCTCAGGATCTGGCTACACCTTC; CDR3: CASSVSSGSGYTF
size: .; V: TRBV7-2; J: TRBJ2-2; D: TRBD1; DNA: TGTGCCAGCAGCCAAGGACAGGCGGGCGTTAGGGAGCTGTTTTTT; CDR3: CASSQGQAGVRELFF
size: .; V: TRBV10-3; J: TRBJ2-1; D: .; DNA: TGTGCCATCAGTGGAAGACCGGAGAATGAGCAGTTCTTC; CDR3: CAISGRPENEQFF
size: .; V: TRBV19; J: TRBJ2-1; D: .; DNA: TGTGCCAGTAGTATATGGGCGGGAAGCTCCTACAATGAGCAGTTCTTC; CDR3: CASSIWAGSSYNEQFF
size: few; V: TRBV9; J: TRBJ2-3; D: TRBD1; DNA: TGTGCCAGCAGCGTAGGAGGTGGGACAGGGGTCACGGATACGCAGTATTTT; CDR3: CASSVGGGTGVTDTQYF
size: once; V: TRBV6-5; J: TRBJ1-3; D: .; DNA: TGTGCCAGCATGACAAGTGGAAACACCATATATTTT; CDR3: CASMTSGNTIYF
size: .; V: TRBV18; J: TRBJ2-7; D: TRBD2; DNA: TGTGCCAGCTCTCAAAGCGGGGGGAGCGCCTACGAGCAGTACTTC; CDR3: CASSQSGGSAYEQYF
size: .; V: TRBV2; J: TRBJ1-6; D: .; DNA: TGTGCCAGCAGCTTCGAGGGTACCGGACGAAATTCACCCCTCCACTTT; CDR3: CASSFEGTGRNSPLHF
size: medium-sized; V: TRBV12-5; J: TRBJ2-3; D: TRBD2; DNA: TGTGCTAGCCTAGTCGCCGCGGGGGGCTTATCAGATACGCAGTATTTT; CDR3: CASLVAAGGLSDTQYF
size: .; V: TRBV4-1; J: TRBJ2-1; D: TRBD1; DNA: TGCGCCAGCAGCCAAGGGACAGGTCACCCCGATTACAATGAGCAGTTCTTC; CDR3: CASSQGTGHPDYNEQFF
size: .; V: TRBV10-1; J: TRBJ2-7; D: .; DNA: TGCGCCAGGGTATCGTACAGGGCCTTTCTACCCTACGAGCAGTACTTC; CDR3: CARVSYRAFLPYEQYF
size: large; V: TRBV2; J: TRBJ2-7; D: .; DNA: TGTGCCAGAAATACAGGGGGGGACGAGCAGTACTTC; CDR3: CARNTGGDEQYF
size: .; V: TRBV18; J: TRBJ1-6; D: TRBD1; DNA: TGTGCCAGCTCACCGTCAGGGGGTTTCTCACCCCTCCACTTT; CDR3: CASSPSGGFSPLHF
size: .; V: TRBV5-1; J: TRBJ2-5; D: .; DNA: TGCGCCAGCAGCTTCAGGCACACACAGGCCCAAGAGACCCAGTACTTC; CDR3: CASSFRHTQAQETQYF
size: .; V: TRBV27; J: TRBJ1-4; D: .; DNA: TGTGCCAGCAGGAGGGGCGGGGATGAAAAACTGTTTTTT; CDR3: CASRRGGDEKLFF
size: .; V: TRBV7-2; J: TRBJ1-2; D: .; DNA: TGTGCCAGCAGCCCGATCCCCGACAGAGCTAACTATGGCTACACCTTC; CDR3: CASSPIPDRANYGYTF
size: .; V: TRBV7-4; J: TRBJ2-6; D: TRBD2; DNA: TGTGCCAGCAGCTTAGCCGGTAGCGGGGCCGGGGCCAACGTCCTGACTTTC; CDR3: CASSLAGSGAGANVLTF
size: .; V: TRBV27; J: TRBJ1-5; D: .; DNA: TGTGCCAGCACCCGGCGGGGGGGCAATCAGCCCCAGCATTTT; CDR3: CASTRRGGNQPQHF
size: .; V: TRBV5-4; J: TRBJ1-2; D: TRBD1; DNA: TGTGCCAGCAGCTGGGGGGACAGGGTGTATGGCTACACCTTC; CDR3: CASSWGDRVYGYTF
size: .; V: TRBV9; J: TRBJ1-3; D: TRBD1; DNA: TGTGCCAGCAGCGCGCAGGGGGCAGGCACCATATATTTT; CDR3: CASSAQGAGTIYF
size: .; V: TRBV25-1; J: TRBJ2-7; D: .; DNA: TGTGCCAGCAGTGGGGTGGACTGGGGAAGCTCCTACGAGCAGTACTTC; CDR3: CASSGVDWGSSYEQYF
size: .; V: TRBV18; J: TRBJ1-5; D: .; DNA: TGTGCCAGCTCACCAAGCGGACAGAACAATCAGCCCCAGCATTTT; CDR3: CASSPSGQNNQPQHF
size: .; V: TRBV30; J: TRBJ2-5; D: TRBD2; DNA: TGTGCCTGGAGTGCCGGGACTAGCGGGAACCAAGAGACCCAGTACTTC; CDR3: CAWSAGTSGNQETQYF
size: few; V: TRBV5-1; J: TRBJ1-5; D: .; DNA: TGCGCCAGCAGCCCGGAATCAGGGGAAAATCAGCCCCAGCATTTT; CDR3: CASSPESGENQPQHF
size: .; V: TRBV27; J: TRBJ1-2; D: TRBD1; DNA: TGTGCCAGCAGTCCAAGGGGGCCGACGGGGTGGCAGGGGTATGGCTACACCTTC; CDR3: CASSPRGPTGWQGYGYTF
size: medium-sized; V: TRBV7-3; J: TRBJ1-2; D: .; DNA: TGTGCCAGCAGCGAAAGCGGGGGCTATGGCTACACCTTC; CDR3: CASSESGGYGYTF
size: .; V: TRBV19; J: TRBJ2-3; D: TRBD1; DNA: TGTGCCAGTAGTGAAACAGGGGGTTGGGGAGATACGCAGTATTTT; CDR3: CASSETGGWGDTQYF
size: few; V: TRBV27; J: TRBJ2-7; D: .; DNA: TGTGCCAGCAGAGCATACGAGCAGTACTTC; CDR3: CASRAYEQYF
size: medium-sized; V: TRBV5-1; J: TRBJ2-3; D: .; DNA: TGCGCCAGCAGCTTGAGGAGGGATTCGCAGTATTTT; CDR3: CASSLRRDSQYF
size: .; V: TRBV6-5; J: TRBJ2-1; D: .; DNA: TGTGCCAGCTCACAGGGACCAGGCAATGAGCAGTTCTTC; CDR3: CASSQGPGNEQFF